This T cell receptor beta chain is drawn from a study of blood T cell repertoires in COVID-19. Before they entered the study, exposed participants had met a COVID-19 case within 2 weeks. Germline values: CDR1 DFQATT, CDR2 SNEGSKA (reference sequence). V lost 3 bases, J lost 8 bases, and 14 bases lay in between. This CDR3 region has 14 residues. Only in-frame clones appear in the TCRdb table, and some are missing; sequencing was by immunoSEQ multiplex PCR. The table lists about 210,000 clones, about 86% of them singletons. Sequenced sample: PBMCs or T cells enriched from blood (not recorded which). This clonotype was sampled from a woman younger than 45 who had been exposed to COVID-19. The J gene is TRBJ1-6, the V gene TRBV20-1, with a weak D call TRBD1 (5 bases). CDR3 DNA sequence: TGCAGTGCTAGTTGGGGCTTTAGGGATTCACCCCTCCACTTT. This translates into CSASWGFRDSPLHF.